Listed here are 13 T cell receptor beta chains from one sample, sequenced in a study of shared clonotypes between healthy human individuals. Data came from immunoSEQ multiplex PCR; TCRdb stores just in-frame clones and leaves some out. Among about 980,000 clones listed, more than 75% were seen once. The source material was memory CD4+ T cells sorted from blood. Subset given: CD45RA-negative fraction. The receptors shown here come from a man aged 18-30 years in good health.

The genes are TRBV4-1 and TRBJ1-1; D gene unclear. From germline, CDR1 is MGHRA and CDR2 YSYEKL. The length of the CDR3 is 14 residues. With 1 base removed from V and 2 bases from J, the gap between germline ends came to 8 bases. CDR3 coding DNA: TGCGCCAGCAGCCAAGGTAGAGAAAACACTGAAGCTTTCTTT. Its protein product is CASSQGRENTEAFF.

This clone was seen more than once but under ten times. This chain links TRBV7-9 with TRBJ1-6; D uncertain. Deletions cut 1 base from V and 7 bases from J, with 8 bases between. CDR3 length: 14 residues. Germline CDR1 and CDR2: SEHNR and FQNEAQ (reference sequence). This CDR3 is CASSLVNRNSPLHF. CDR3 bases: TGTGCCAGCAGCTTAGTAAACCGGAATTCACCCCTCCACTTT.

Concerning this clone itself: The same CDR3 is also encoded by other DNA sequences in this sample. The chain joins TRBV7-9 to TRBJ2-3; the D gene is possibly TRBD1 (6 bases). The germline V gene encodes CDR1 SEHNR and CDR2 FQNEAQ (reference sequence). This CDR3 is 15 amino acids long. The ends were cut back, 5 bases at V and 0 bases at J, with 12 bases in the middle. In DNA form, the CDR3 reads TGTGCCAGCAGCCTCGGACAGAGTAGCACAGATACGCAGTATTTT. Encoded protein: CASSLGQSSTDTQYF.

This clone appeared once. The chain couples TRBV10-1 to TRBJ2-1; D is ambiguous. The CDR3 totals 12 residues. The V end lost 3 bases, the J end lost 7 bases, and 7 bases lay between the germline ends. Per germline, CDR1 WNHNN and CDR2 SYGVQD (reference sequence). CDR3 residues: CASSEGWNEQFF. CDR3 DNA sequence: TGCGCCAGCAGTGAAGGGTGGAATGAGCAGTTCTTC.

CDR3 nucleotide sequence: TGCGCCAGCAGCTTGGTGACTTGGGACGAGCAGTACTTC. Amino acids: CASSLVTWDEQYF. The chain is built from TRBV5-1 and TRBJ2-7; D uncertain. The CDR3 extends over 13 amino acids. Trimming cost V 0 bases and J 5 bases, with 9 bases left between them. Germline CDR1 is SGHRS and CDR2 is YFSETQ.

This rearrangement joins TRBV14 to TRBJ2-3; the D gene is possibly TRBD1 (6 bases). Deletions cut 2 bases from V and 2 bases from J, with 11 bases between. Per the germline V gene, CDR1 is SGHDN and CDR2 is FVKESK. The CDR3 length is 15 residues. CDR3 amino acids: CASSQTWDNTDTQYF. The CDR3 nucleotides read TGTGCCAGCAGCCAAACTTGGGACAACACAGATACGCAGTATTTT.

This chain uses TRBV5-1 with TRBJ2-3; 8 bases are a match to TRBD2. The V segment lost 2 bases and the J segment 1 base; nucleotides outside the gene matches: 6. The CDR3 runs to 16 residues. CDR1 and CDR2 (germline): SGHRS, YFSETQ. The DNA for the CDR3 is TGCGCCAGCAGCTTTGGGGTTAGCGGGGGCACAGATACGCAGTATTTT. Amino acids: CASSFGVSGGTDTQYF.

The CDR3 sequence: CASSLGSTGGETQYF. CDR3 nucleotides: TGTGCCAGCAGCTTGGGCTCGACAGGGGGAGAGACCCAGTACTTC. The rearrangement joins TRBV5-4 to TRBJ2-5; 9 bases map to TRBD1. With 0 bases clipped from V and 4 bases from J, the junction kept 4 bases outside the gene matches. Germline V lookup: CDR1 SGHNT, CDR2 YYREEE (reference sequence). The CDR3 length is 15 residues.

This clone was picked up a small number of times. V and J are TRBV4-2 and TRBJ2-4; possibly TRBD2 for D (6 bases). V lost 3 bases, J lost 0 bases, and 15 bases lay in between. The V gene's germline CDR1 is LGHNA and CDR2 YNFKEQ. The CDR3 is 17 residues long. CDR3 region: CASSQSSGGGAKNIQYF. Here the CDR3 DNA reads TGTGCCAGCAGCCAGAGCTCCGGGGGTGGAGCCAAAAACATTCAGTACTTC.

The genes are TRBV6-5 and TRBJ1-3, with 7 bases lining up with TRBD1. Germline V gene sequence: CDR1 MNHEY, CDR2 SVGAGI. Trimming removed 6 bases from V and 3 bases from J; junction bases left unmatched: 5. This CDR3 has 14 residues. The CDR3, as DNA: TGTGCCAGCAGAATGACAGGGATTGGAAACACCATATATTTT. Translating it yields CASRMTGIGNTIYF.

The chain recombines TRBV6-5 with TRBJ1-2; perhaps TRBD1 as D (5 bases). Germline lookup yields CDR1 MNHEY and CDR2 SVGAGI. This CDR3 spans 13 amino acids. The V gene lost 6 bases and the J gene lost 0 bases, with 8 bases spanning the gap. CDR3 protein: CASSWGANYGYTF. DNA for the CDR3: TGTGCCAGCAGCTGGGGGGCTAACTATGGCTACACCTTC.

This clone was seen more than once but under ten times. The V call is TRBV5-1, the J call TRBJ2-3, with TRBD2 matching 8 bases. The CDR3 totals 14 residues. The germline V gene encodes CDR1 SGHRS and CDR2 YFSETQ. V shed 7 bases and J 0 bases; nucleotides not matched to a gene: 4. CDR3 residues: CASGRGASTDTQYF. The CDR3 DNA is TGCGCCAGCGGGCGGGGGGCGAGCACAGATACGCAGTATTTT.

This clone occurred a few times. The V gene is TRBV28, the J gene TRBJ1-5, with 8 bases that match TRBD1. The V and J ends lost 6 bases and 2 bases, in that order; junction bases with no gene match: 9. The CDR3 runs 16 residues. Germline CDR1 reads MDHEN; CDR2 reads SYDVKM. CDR3 residues: CASSKQGDRGNQPQHF. CDR3 DNA sequence: TGTGCCAGCAGCAAACAGGGGGATAGGGGCAATCAGCCCCAGCATTTT.